Included here is one T cell receptor beta chain sequence, with context. Its antigen is unknown. Use of 60 Vbeta and 13 Jbeta primers characterized the PCR. Per the authors' pipeline: Later work found around 72 million unique TCR beta chains, with about 10 million shared. TCRdb's copy holds only in-frame clones and misses some; the assay was immunoSEQ multiplex PCR. That table furnishes V, J and clone size, whereas the DNA furnished D and trimming. The sample consists of 120,000 or so clones, around 80% of them appearing once. These data originate in a study of cytomegalovirus exposure and HLA in healthy donors. Looking at the study overall: Earlier, approximately 190 million T cells were analyzed, and 90 million to 120 million unique TCR beta sequences were found among them. Findings and caveats of the study: As a later analysis showed, a missense DCLRE1C variant was linked to trimming of TCR beta V- and J-genes.

Donors likely had unrecorded immune exposures despite being nominally healthy when sampled. This TCR derives from a woman between 45 and 65 years old in good health and CMV-seropositive. Sequencing was done on a sample of PBMCs.

The chain's CDR3 is CASSDPGGSNTEAFF. DNA of the CDR3: TGTGCCAGCAGCGACCCAGGGGGCTCGAACACTGAAGCTTTCTTT. The chain joins TRBV7-9 to TRBJ1-1; TRBD1 agrees at 8 bases. The CDR3 is 15 residues long. The V gene's germline CDR1 is SEHNR and CDR2 FQNEAQ (reference sequence). Losses at the gene ends were 5 bases for V and 1 base for J; bases not matched to a gene: 6. Full variable domain (remainder filled in from reference TRBV7-9 and TRBJ1-1): DTGVSQNPRHKITKRGQNVTFRCDPISEHNRLYWYRQTLGQGPEFLTYFQNEAQLEKSRLLSDRFSAERPKGSFSTLEIQRTEQGDSAMYLCASSDPGGSNTEAFFGQGTRLTVV.